The present TCR beta chain was sequenced within a study of shared clonotypes between healthy human individuals. The method was immunoSEQ multiplex PCR; TCRdb's version includes in-frame clones alone and lacks a portion of them. There are approximately 1.5 million clones in the sample; 97% to 99% occur only once, and around 0.33% lies in the top ten. The ends were cut back, 6 bases at V and 0 bases at J, with 17 bases in the middle. The length of the CDR3 is 16 residues. CDR1 is KGHSH, CDR2 LQKENI, per germline. The specimen sequenced was naive CD4+ T cells sorted from blood. Subset in this sample: CD45RA+ positively selected. The rearrangement joins TRBV18 to TRBJ1-1; D might be TRBD1 (5 bases). This TCR came from a man aged 25 to 45 in good health. CDR3 nucleotide sequence: TGTGCCAGCTCGGAACAACAACAGGTAATGAACACTGAAGCTTTCTTT. This gives the protein CASSEQQQVMNTEAFF.